Below, 9 T cell receptor beta chains from the same sample are listed, as sequenced in a study of cytotoxic CD8 clonotypes in ibrutinib-treated CLL. TCRdb's table, derived via immunoSEQ multiplex PCR, lists solely in-frame clones and lacks some. The repertoire has about 200,000 clones, approximately 72% of them found once; the top ten carry roughly 12%. The sample consisted of PBMCs, taken after 24 months of ibrutinib treatment. These receptors were obtained from a human donor with chronic lymphocytic leukemia.

V gene TRBV18 combines with J gene TRBJ2-2; 7 nucleotides match TRBD1. This CDR3 region has 15 residues. Trimming at V came to 2 bases and at J to 1 base, leaving 1 base not matched to a gene. Germline V gene data show CDR1 as KGHSH and CDR2 as LQKENI. In nucleotides, the CDR3 is TGTGCCAGCTCACCATGGACAGGGAACACCGGGGAGCTGTTTTTT. The encoded protein is CASSPWTGNTGELFF.

V is TRBV4-3 and J is TRBJ2-7; D call uncertain. The CDR3 has 17 amino acids. Trimming shortened V by 0 bases and J by 1 base, and 16 bases separated the two germline ends. In germline, CDR1 is LGHNA, CDR2 YSLEER. For the CDR3, the DNA is TGCGCCAGCAGCCAAGATCCCCGGACGTTAAGTTCCTACGAGCAGTACTTC. It codes for CASSQDPRTLSSYEQYF.

A few counts support this clone. This sequence joins TRBV10-1 and TRBJ2-7; 14 bases match TRBD2. Unmatched junction bases numbered 10, after V lost 3 bases and J lost 3 bases. Per germline, CDR1 WNHNN and CDR2 SYGVQD (reference sequence). The CDR3 has 18 residues. CDR3 amino acids: CASSDRGLAGGGDYEQYF. The DNA for the CDR3 is TGCGCCAGCAGTGACCGCGGACTAGCGGGAGGTGGGGACTACGAGCAGTACTTC.

The chain joins TRBV11-2 to TRBJ2-5; unclear D gene. Germline loops: CDR1 SGHAT, CDR2 FQNNGV. Trimming removed 5 bases from V and 1 base from J, with 14 bases in between. This CDR3 is built from 15 residues. CDR3 protein: CASSPGTDTQETQYF. CDR3 in DNA: TGTGCCAGCAGCCCCGGTACCGACACCCAAGAGACCCAGTACTTC.

V usage is TRBV20-1 and J usage is TRBJ1-1; D is undetermined. The CDR3 runs to 11 residues. Germline-derived CDR1 and CDR2 are DFQATT and SNEGSKA (reference sequence). V lost 2 bases and J 4 bases, leaving 5 bases between the germline ends. The CDR3 here is CSARKSTEAFF. The CDR3 bases are TGCAGTGCTAGAAAATCCACTGAAGCTTTCTTT.

This rearrangement joins TRBV7-2 to TRBJ1-1; perhaps TRBD1 as D (6 bases). CDR3 length: 15 residues. Trimming removed 1 base from V and 1 base from J, with 10 bases in between. Germline CDR1 and CDR2: SGHTA and FQGNSA. CDR3 nucleotides: TGTGCCAGCAGCTTAGTTGGGGGGCCGAACACTGAAGCTTTCTTT. It translates to CASSLVGGPNTEAFF.

The chain has TRBV4-3 and TRBJ2-5; D is possibly TRBD1 (5 bases). Per the germline V gene, CDR1 is LGHNA and CDR2 is YSLEER. The CDR3 has 15 amino acids. Trimming left V 0 bases short and J 9 bases short, with 17 bases between. The CDR3 nucleotides are TGCGCCAGCAGCCAAGATGTTGGCCGCGCCAGGGCCCAGTACTTC. It yields the protein CASSQDVGRARAQYF.

This chain connects TRBV11-3 to TRBJ1-3; D gene unclear. The V gene's germline CDR1 is SGHNT and CDR2 YENEEA. The CDR3 is 15 residues long. Here the CDR3 DNA reads TGTGGGGAAGGGAGACCGTCCCCCTCTGGAAACACCATATATTTT. This codes for CGEGRPSPSGNTIYF.

The chain has TRBV7-2 and TRBJ1-2; D is undetermined. This CDR3 has 12 residues. Germline lookup yields CDR1 SGHTA and CDR2 FQGNSA. Trimming cost V 1 base and J 7 bases, with 7 bases left between them. CDR3 sequence (DNA): TGTGCCAGCAGCTTAGAAGTTTCTGGCTACACCTTC. This sequence encodes CASSLEVSGYTF.